This T cell receptor beta chain appears in the sequencing data of a study of early T cells in non-severe SARS-CoV-2 infection. In the study overall: Chains were unpaired, as sequencing was done on bulk RNA from unsorted whole blood.

Individually, cDNA molecules had unique molecular identifiers attached to them. TCRdb processed the 5' RACE reads anew with MiXCR; each CDR3 protein has one entry. The profile shows fewer than 110,000 distinct CDR3 sequences, over 8.5% of them singletons. Ten or more counts support this clonotype. Germline V gene lookup returns CDR1 LGHDT and CDR2 YNNKEL (reference sequence). V lost 7 bases and J 4 bases, leaving 16 bases between the germline ends. This CDR3 region has 14 residues. Sequencing was performed on whole blood. The clonotype originates from an adult who was a healthcare worker with PCR-confirmed SARS-CoV-2 infection or an uninfected control (not recorded which). This chain links TRBV3-1 with TRBJ2-5; possible D gene TRBD1, 6 bases. The CDR3 DNA reads TGTGCCAGCATCTTACAGGGAAGGAGAGAGACCCAGTACTTC. Residues: CASILQGRRETQYF.